This is a list of T cell receptor beta chains from one sample in a study of control samples from healthy donors and cancer patients. The table came from immunoSEQ multiplex PCR; TCRdb's copy has only in-frame clones and leaves some out. The sample has fewer than 130,000 clones; over 75% are singletons. Sequencing was performed on PBMCs. These receptor sequences come from a woman aged 60-75 years with lung cancer. CDR3s include the opening cysteine and the closing phenylalanine or tryptophan. The order of the fields is D gene, J gene, clone size, V gene, CDR3 DNA, CDR3 protein. The D gene is left open where the match is weak. The size of a clone is reported for some rows only, either as once, few or many, or as a class for expanded clones.

-,TRBJ1-6,-,TRBV6-5,TGTGCTTGGGCAGCAAATAATTCACCCCTCCACTTT,CAWAANNSPLHF
TRBD2,TRBJ2-1,-,TRBV5-1,TGCGCCAGCAGAACCCTGCTAGCGGGAGGTCACAATGAGCAGTTCTTC,CASRTLLAGGHNEQFF
TRBD1,TRBJ1-2,-,TRBV5-1,TGCGCCAGCAGCAATCCGGGACAGAAAAACTATGGCTACACCTTC,CASSNPGQKNYGYTF
-,TRBJ1-5,-,TRBV19,TGTGCCAGTAGTACCCACCGGGGAGAGGGCCAGCATTTT,CASSTHRGEGQHF
TRBD1,TRBJ1-4,-,TRBV29-1,TGCAGCGCCCGAGCGGGGACAGCTAATGAAAAACTGTTTTTT,CSARAGTANEKLFF
-,TRBJ1-1,-,TRBV7-9,TGTGCCAGCAGCCCGGGACCCACTGAAGCTTTCTTT,CASSPGPTEAFF
TRBD1,TRBJ2-7,-,TRBV3-1/TRBV3-2,TGTGCCAGCAGTATATCCGGGACAGGGGCCTACGAGCAGTACTTC,CASSISGTGAYEQYF
-,TRBJ1-2,few,TRBV6-5,TGTGCCAGCAGTCGGTCTATAGAAGCGAGTGGCTACACCTTC,CASSRSIEASGYTF
-,TRBJ1-1,once,TRBV3-1/TRBV3-2,TGTGCCAGCAGCCAAACCTACGGAGGGGACCCTGAAGCTTTCTTT,CASSQTYGGDPEAFF
TRBD1,TRBJ2-5,-,TRBV28,TGTGCCAGCAGCGGACAGGTACAAGAGACCCAGTACTTC,CASSGQVQETQYF
-,TRBJ1-2,-,TRBV3-1/TRBV3-2,TGTGCCAGCAGCCAAGATCCGGGCCGGACTCTAGCTAACTATGGCTACACCTTC,CASSQDPGRTLANYGYTF
-,TRBJ1-1,-,TRBV27,TGTGCCAGCAGTCATAGACAGCCGAACACTGAAGCTTTCTTT,CASSHRQPNTEAFF
-,TRBJ2-7,-,TRBV7-9,TGTGCCAGCAGCTCCCGGGACCGGAGCTCCTACGAGCAGTACTTC,CASSSRDRSSYEQYF
-,TRBJ2-2,-,TRBV29-1,TGCAGCGTTGGCGCAGGTCCTGCCAGGGAGCTGTTTTTT,CSVGAGPARELFF
-,TRBJ1-1,-,TRBV13,TGTGCCAGCACCGTTAACACTGAAGCTTTCTTT,CASTVNTEAFF
TRBD1,TRBJ1-5,-,TRBV18,TGTGCCAGCTCCGGGACAGGCAGCAATCAGCCCCAGCATTTT,CASSGTGSNQPQHF
-,TRBJ2-7,-,TRBV5-6,TGTGCCAGCAGCTCCCCGCTCCCGGACAACGACTTCTACGAGCAGTACTTC,CASSSPLPDNDFYEQYF
-,TRBJ1-1,-,TRBV28,TGTGCCAGCAGGGACAGTGTGAACACTGAAGCTTTCTTT,CASRDSVNTEAFF
-,TRBJ2-7,-,TRBV5-1,TGCGCCAGCAGCGCCCCGGAGGGGGAAGTCGTCTTCGAGCAGTACTTC,CASSAPEGEVVFEQYF
-,TRBJ2-1,-,TRBV27,TGTGCCAGCAGTGTTCGGGGCACGACGGGTGAGCAGTTCTTC,CASSVRGTTGEQFF
TRBD2,TRBJ2-3,-,TRBV9,TGTGCCAGCAGCGTAAGCGGGAGGGCCATAGATACGCAGTATTTT,CASSVSGRAIDTQYF
TRBD1,TRBJ1-5,-,TRBV7-2,TGTGCCAGCAGCTTAGGTCGGGACAGAGCTAGGCATTTT,CASSLGRDRARHF
-,TRBJ1-6,-,TRBV5-4,TGTGCCAGCAGCTTGGGTCAGAATAATTCACCCCTCCACTTT,CASSLGQNNSPLHF
TRBD1,TRBJ1-1,-,TRBV27,TGTGCCAGCAGACGGGACAGTGCCTTGAGCACTGAAGCTTTCTTT,CASRRDSALSTEAFF
TRBD2,TRBJ2-7,-,TRBV29-1,TGCAGCGTCCTAAACCCGCCTTATAGCGGGGTAGCCTACGAGCAGTACTTC,CSVLNPPYSGVAYEQYF